A selection of T cell receptor beta chains follows, all from one sample in a study of post-analysis software for immune sequencing data. TCRdb analysed the PCR reads with MiXCR anew, one entry per CDR3 protein. The sample consists of some 690,000 distinct CDR3 sequences, roughly three fifths of them appearing once. The sample taken for sequencing was blood. The receptor set was obtained from a girl aged 2-10 years with multiple sclerosis. Each CDR3 is given with its conserved first and last residue. The order of the fields is clone size, V gene, J gene, D gene, CDR3 protein, CDR3 DNA. A D gene is named only where the DNA matches it firmly. A row's size may be missing; if present it is once, few, many or a size class.

clone size: few
V gene: TRBV20-1
J gene: TRBJ2-7
D gene: TRBD2
CDR3 protein: CSARASGRVYEQYF
CDR3 DNA: TGCAGTGCTAGAGCTAGCGGGAGGGTGTACGAGCAGTACTTC

clone size: -
V gene: TRBV29-1
J gene: TRBJ2-7
D gene: -
CDR3 protein: CSVVTGEQYF
CDR3 DNA: TGCAGCGTTGTGACGGGCGAGCAGTACTTC

clone size: -
V gene: TRBV15
J gene: TRBJ2-1
D gene: -
CDR3 protein: CATSRGSGDHEQFF
CDR3 DNA: TGTGCCACCAGCAGAGGTTCGGGAGATCATGAGCAGTTCTTC

clone size: few
V gene: TRBV12-3/TRBV12-4
J gene: TRBJ2-1
D gene: TRBD1
CDR3 protein: CASSQRQGIEQFF
CDR3 DNA: TGTGCCAGCAGCCAACGACAGGGTATTGAGCAGTTCTTC

clone size: -
V gene: TRBV12-3/TRBV12-4
J gene: TRBJ1-5
D gene: -
CDR3 protein: CASSQRTSNQPQHF
CDR3 DNA: TGTGCCAGCAGTCAGAGGACGAGCAATCAGCCCCAGCATTTT

clone size: -
V gene: TRBV6-5
J gene: TRBJ1-1
D gene: -
CDR3 protein: CASSYFRGTEAFF
CDR3 DNA: TGTGCCAGCAGTTACTTCAGAGGCACTGAAGCTTTCTTT

clone size: -
V gene: TRBV13
J gene: TRBJ1-5
D gene: -
CDR3 protein: CASSRKGGNSNQPQHF
CDR3 DNA: TGTGCCAGCAGCCGAAAGGGGGGGAATAGCAATCAGCCCCAGCATTTT

clone size: -
V gene: TRBV27
J gene: TRBJ2-3
D gene: -
CDR3 protein: CASSLGGVDTDTQYF
CDR3 DNA: TGTGCCAGCAGTTTAGGGGGAGTGGACACAGATACGCAGTATTTT

clone size: -
V gene: TRBV4-3
J gene: TRBJ2-5
D gene: TRBD2
CDR3 protein: CASSPSGGGGHQETQYF
CDR3 DNA: TGCGCCAGCAGCCCTTCCGGTGGCGGGGGACACCAAGAGACCCAGTACTTC

clone size: -
V gene: TRBV6-6
J gene: TRBJ2-7
D gene: TRBD1
CDR3 protein: CASSLIPGQESYEQYF
CDR3 DNA: TGTGCCAGCAGCCTGATCCCGGGACAGGAGTCCTACGAGCAGTACTTC

clone size: once
V gene: TRBV4-1
J gene: TRBJ2-4
D gene: -
CDR3 protein: CASSQASGRLAKNIQYF
CDR3 DNA: TGCGCCAGCAGCCAAGCAAGCGGTCGCCTAGCCAAAAACATTCAGTACTTC

clone size: -
V gene: TRBV29-1
J gene: TRBJ2-3
D gene: -
CDR3 protein: CNVEDRTSSTDTQYF
CDR3 DNA: TGCAACGTTGAAGATCGTACTTCTAGCACAGATACGCAGTATTTT

clone size: -
V gene: TRBV10-3
J gene: TRBJ1-2
D gene: -
CDR3 protein: CAISEGEETGYTF
CDR3 DNA: TGTGCCATCAGTGAGGGGGAGGAAACCGGCTACACCTTC

clone size: -
V gene: TRBV18
J gene: TRBJ2-5
D gene: TRBD1
CDR3 protein: CASSPIRQGQETQYF
CDR3 DNA: TGTGCCAGCTCACCTATACGACAGGGCCAGGAGACCCAGTACTTC

clone size: -
V gene: TRBV14
J gene: TRBJ1-2
D gene: TRBD1
CDR3 protein: CASSQAGGAPLMGGYTF
CDR3 DNA: TGTGCCAGCAGCCAAGCAGGGGGCGCACCCCTTATGGGTGGCTACACCTTC

clone size: -
V gene: TRBV6-5
J gene: TRBJ1-1
D gene: TRBD1
CDR3 protein: CASSLAGTGKREAFF
CDR3 DNA: TGTGCCAGCAGTTTAGCCGGGACAGGGAAGAGAGAAGCTTTCTTT

clone size: -
V gene: TRBV15
J gene: TRBJ2-5
D gene: TRBD2
CDR3 protein: CATSLRPGLVAETQYF
CDR3 DNA: TGTGCCACCAGCCTCCGACCGGGACTAGTGGCGGAGACCCAGTACTTC

clone size: few
V gene: TRBV12-3/TRBV12-4
J gene: TRBJ2-7
D gene: TRBD2
CDR3 protein: CASSTTSGIKGSYEQYF
CDR3 DNA: TGTGCCAGCAGTACGACTAGCGGGATAAAGGGCTCCTACGAGCAGTACTTC

clone size: -
V gene: TRBV7-6
J gene: TRBJ2-6
D gene: -
CDR3 protein: CASSPRSTAFRNSGANIRTF
CDR3 DNA: TGTGCCAGCAGCCCGAGGTCGACAGCTTTTCGGAACTCTGGGGCCAACATCCGGACTTTC

clone size: -
V gene: TRBV19
J gene: TRBJ1-5
D gene: -
CDR3 protein: CASKTGYGQPQHF
CDR3 DNA: TGTGCCAGTAAGACGGGGTACGGGCAGCCCCAGCATTTT

clone size: -
V gene: TRBV5-8
J gene: TRBJ1-6
D gene: -
CDR3 protein: CASSLASQLSSYNSPLHF
CDR3 DNA: TGTGCCAGCAGCTTGGCGTCCCAGCTAAGCTCCTATAATTCACCCCTCCACTTT

clone size: -
V gene: TRBV20-1
J gene: TRBJ2-5
D gene: TRBD1
CDR3 protein: CSARPGPGTGGTETQYF
CDR3 DNA: TGCAGTGCTAGGCCAGGACCAGGGACAGGGGGAACAGAGACCCAGTACTTC

clone size: few
V gene: TRBV29-1
J gene: TRBJ2-7
D gene: TRBD2
CDR3 protein: CSVGDRGGPPGEQYF
CDR3 DNA: TGCAGCGTTGGTGACCGGGGAGGGCCGCCTGGGGAGCAGTACTTC

clone size: -
V gene: TRBV4-2
J gene: TRBJ2-2
D gene: -
CDR3 protein: CASSLAQDTGELFF
CDR3 DNA: TGTGCCAGCAGCCTAGCACAGGACACCGGGGAGCTGTTTTTT

clone size: -
V gene: TRBV12-3/TRBV12-4
J gene: TRBJ1-5
D gene: -
CDR3 protein: CASSSWNSNQPQHF
CDR3 DNA: TGTGCCAGCAGTTCTTGGAACAGCAATCAGCCCCAGCATTTT

clone size: once
V gene: TRBV12-3/TRBV12-4
J gene: TRBJ1-6
D gene: -
CDR3 protein: CASSSEGRDNSPLHF
CDR3 DNA: TGTGCCAGCAGTTCCGAAGGCCGAGATAATTCACCCCTCCACTTT

clone size: -
V gene: TRBV29-1
J gene: TRBJ2-3
D gene: TRBD1
CDR3 protein: CSVGEGASTDTQYF
CDR3 DNA: TGCAGCGTTGGCGAGGGGGCGAGCACAGATACGCAGTATTTT

clone size: -
V gene: TRBV5-1
J gene: TRBJ2-7
D gene: TRBD1
CDR3 protein: CASWDRAGEQYF
CDR3 DNA: TGCGCCAGCTGGGACAGGGCTGGTGAGCAGTACTTC

clone size: -
V gene: TRBV3-1
J gene: TRBJ2-1
D gene: -
CDR3 protein: CASSQDRGAEPYNEQFF
CDR3 DNA: TGTGCCAGCAGCCAAGATCGAGGAGCGGAGCCTTACAATGAGCAGTTCTTC

clone size: -
V gene: TRBV4-2
J gene: TRBJ2-1
D gene: TRBD2
CDR3 protein: CASAPGSKRGLAIYEQFF
CDR3 DNA: TGTGCCAGCGCTCCTGGAAGTAAGAGGGGACTAGCCATATATGAGCAGTTCTTC

clone size: -
V gene: TRBV6-5
J gene: TRBJ2-1
D gene: TRBD2
CDR3 protein: CASSWGRLAGGTSSYNEQFF
CDR3 DNA: TGTGCCAGCAGTTGGGGGCGACTAGCGGGGGGCACGAGCTCCTACAATGAGCAGTTCTTC

clone size: -
V gene: TRBV5-4
J gene: TRBJ2-7
D gene: TRBD1
CDR3 protein: CASRTGTEHEQYF
CDR3 DNA: TGTGCCAGCAGGACCGGGACAGAGCACGAGCAGTACTTC

clone size: few
V gene: TRBV7-2
J gene: TRBJ2-4
D gene: TRBD2
CDR3 protein: CASSFRKRDRGNIQYF
CDR3 DNA: TGTGCCAGCAGCTTCAGGAAGCGGGACCGAGGGAACATTCAGTACTTC

clone size: -
V gene: TRBV5-1
J gene: TRBJ1-1
D gene: -
CDR3 protein: CASSFKTENTEAFF
CDR3 DNA: TGCGCCAGCAGCTTTAAGACCGAGAACACTGAAGCTTTCTTT

clone size: -
V gene: TRBV11-2
J gene: TRBJ2-5
D gene: TRBD2
CDR3 protein: CASSSGLAGKTQYF
CDR3 DNA: TGTGCCAGCAGCTCCGGACTAGCGGGGAAGACCCAGTACTTC

clone size: -
V gene: TRBV13
J gene: TRBJ2-7
D gene: TRBD2
CDR3 protein: CASSQPGGGGAVEQYF
CDR3 DNA: TGTGCCAGCAGCCAGCCCGGCGGCGGGGGGGCAGTCGAGCAGTACTTC

clone size: -
V gene: TRBV25-1
J gene: TRBJ2-7
D gene: -
CDR3 protein: CASSGLREQYF
CDR3 DNA: TGTGCCAGCAGTGGACTACGGGAGCAGTACTTC

clone size: -
V gene: TRBV6-5
J gene: TRBJ1-1
D gene: -
CDR3 protein: CASSYSIDRMDKNTEAFF
CDR3 DNA: TGTGCCAGCAGTTACTCGATCGATAGGATGGATAAAAACACTGAAGCTTTCTTT

clone size: -
V gene: TRBV14
J gene: TRBJ2-4
D gene: -
CDR3 protein: CASSLPGPNYKNIQYF
CDR3 DNA: TGTGCCAGCAGCCTCCCGGGACCCAATTACAAAAACATTCAGTACTTC

clone size: -
V gene: TRBV29-1
J gene: TRBJ2-7
D gene: -
CDR3 protein: CSVEAAQGAYEQYF
CDR3 DNA: TGCAGCGTTGAAGCTGCCCAGGGCGCCTACGAGCAGTACTTC